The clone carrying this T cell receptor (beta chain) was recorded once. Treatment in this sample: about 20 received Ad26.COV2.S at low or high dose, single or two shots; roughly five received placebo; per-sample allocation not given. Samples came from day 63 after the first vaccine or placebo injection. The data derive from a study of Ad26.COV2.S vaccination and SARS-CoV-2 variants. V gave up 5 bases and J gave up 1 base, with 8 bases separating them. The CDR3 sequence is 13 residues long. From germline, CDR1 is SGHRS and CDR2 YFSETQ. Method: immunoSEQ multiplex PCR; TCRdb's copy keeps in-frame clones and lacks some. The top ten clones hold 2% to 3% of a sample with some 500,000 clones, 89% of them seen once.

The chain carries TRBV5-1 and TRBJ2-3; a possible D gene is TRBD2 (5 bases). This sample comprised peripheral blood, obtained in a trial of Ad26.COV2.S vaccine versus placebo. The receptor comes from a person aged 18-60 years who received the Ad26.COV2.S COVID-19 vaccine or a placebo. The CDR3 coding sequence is TGCGCCAGCAGGGGAGAGGGCACAGATACGCAGTATTTT. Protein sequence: CASRGEGTDTQYF.